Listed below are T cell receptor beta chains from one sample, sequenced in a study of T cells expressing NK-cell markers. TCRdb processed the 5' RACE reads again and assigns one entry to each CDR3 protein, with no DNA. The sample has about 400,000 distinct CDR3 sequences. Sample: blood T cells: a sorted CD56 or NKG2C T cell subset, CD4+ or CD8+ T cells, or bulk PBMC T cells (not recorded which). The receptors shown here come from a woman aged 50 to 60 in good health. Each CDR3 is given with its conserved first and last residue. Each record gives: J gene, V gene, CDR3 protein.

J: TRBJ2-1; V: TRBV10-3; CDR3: CAIKEGLRNEQFF
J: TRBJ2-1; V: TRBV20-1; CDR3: CSARLLETSSYNEQFF
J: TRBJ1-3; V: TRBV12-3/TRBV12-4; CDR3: CASSPDSSGNTIYF
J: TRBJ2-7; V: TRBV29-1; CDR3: CSVEDPGSLYEQYF
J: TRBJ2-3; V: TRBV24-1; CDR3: CATSDLRPGHERADTQYF
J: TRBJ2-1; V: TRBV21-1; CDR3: CASSNRDAGGRDEQFF
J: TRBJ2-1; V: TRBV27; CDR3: CASSNGDSYNEQFF
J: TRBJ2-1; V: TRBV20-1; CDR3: CSARAGLDSYNEQFF
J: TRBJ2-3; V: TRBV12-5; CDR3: CASGLQTTSGQGDTQYF
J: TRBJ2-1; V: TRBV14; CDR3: CATQPLAGGNNEQFF
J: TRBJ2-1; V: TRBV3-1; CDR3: CASSQIRKSSYNEQFF
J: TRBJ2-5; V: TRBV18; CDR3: CASSPRGGETQYF
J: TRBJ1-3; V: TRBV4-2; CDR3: CASSQDMGGNTIYF
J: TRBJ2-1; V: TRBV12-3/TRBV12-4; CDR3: CASSLGRDNAYNEQFF
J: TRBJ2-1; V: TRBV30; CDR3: CAWSPGVNEQFF
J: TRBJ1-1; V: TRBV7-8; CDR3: CASSARTVSEAFF
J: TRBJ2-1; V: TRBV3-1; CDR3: CASSQVGAPNEQFF
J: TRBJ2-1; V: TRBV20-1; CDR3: CSAKELAGLSYNEQFF
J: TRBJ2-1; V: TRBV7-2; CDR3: CASSKAGGNEQFF
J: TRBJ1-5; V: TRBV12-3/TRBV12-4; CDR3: CASSPWFGRGVQPQHF
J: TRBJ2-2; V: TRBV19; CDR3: CASSIVAGEATGELFF
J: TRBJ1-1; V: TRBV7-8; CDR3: CASSSQVGGGGFMNTEAFF
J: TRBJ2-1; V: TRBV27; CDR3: CASSILAGAYNEQFF
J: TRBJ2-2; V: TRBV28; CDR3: CASAGTSYTGELFF
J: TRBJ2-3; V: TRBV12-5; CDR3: CASGLTLAVPTDTQYF
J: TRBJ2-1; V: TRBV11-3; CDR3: CASREASGYNEQFF